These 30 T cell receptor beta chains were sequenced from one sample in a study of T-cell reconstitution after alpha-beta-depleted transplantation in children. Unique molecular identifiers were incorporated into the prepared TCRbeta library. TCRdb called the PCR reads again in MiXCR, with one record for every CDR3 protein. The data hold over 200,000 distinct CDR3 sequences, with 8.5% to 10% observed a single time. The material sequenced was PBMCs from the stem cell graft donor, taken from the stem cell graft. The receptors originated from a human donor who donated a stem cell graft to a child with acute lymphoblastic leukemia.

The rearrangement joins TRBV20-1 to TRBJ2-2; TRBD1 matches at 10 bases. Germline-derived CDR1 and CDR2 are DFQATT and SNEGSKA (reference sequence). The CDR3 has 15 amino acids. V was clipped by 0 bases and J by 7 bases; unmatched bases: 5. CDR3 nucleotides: TGCAGTGCTAGAGATCGGGACAGGGGAGGCGGGGAGCTGTTTTTT. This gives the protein CSARDRDRGGGELFF.

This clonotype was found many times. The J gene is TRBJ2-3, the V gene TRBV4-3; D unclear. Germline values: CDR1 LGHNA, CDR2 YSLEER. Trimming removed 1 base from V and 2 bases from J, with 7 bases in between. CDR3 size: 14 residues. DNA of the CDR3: TGCGCCAGCAGCCAAGCAGAAAACACAGATACGCAGTATTTT. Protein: CASSQAENTDTQYF.

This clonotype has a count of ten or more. CDR3 DNA sequence: TGTGCCAGCAGTGGATCGTGGGCCTACGAGCAGTACTTC. Translated, it gives CASSGSWAYEQYF. The chain uses TRBV12-3 or TRBV12-4 and TRBJ2-7, with no clear D. CDR3 length: 13 residues. Between the trimmed V and J ends, which lost 5 bases and 2 bases, there was a span of 10 bases.

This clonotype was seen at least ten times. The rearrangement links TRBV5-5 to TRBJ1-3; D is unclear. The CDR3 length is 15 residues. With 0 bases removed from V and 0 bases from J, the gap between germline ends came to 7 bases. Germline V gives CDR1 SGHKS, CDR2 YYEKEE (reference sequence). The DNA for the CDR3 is TGTGCCAGCAGCTTGGCCGGGAGCTCTGGAAACACCATATATTTT. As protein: CASSLAGSSGNTIYF.

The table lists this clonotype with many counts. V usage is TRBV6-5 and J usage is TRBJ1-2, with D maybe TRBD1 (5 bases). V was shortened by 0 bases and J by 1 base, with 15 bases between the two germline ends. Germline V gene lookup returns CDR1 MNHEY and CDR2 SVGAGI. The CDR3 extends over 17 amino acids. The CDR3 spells CASSYSMTRGINYGYTF. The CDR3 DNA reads TGTGCCAGCAGTTACTCGATGACACGGGGCATTAACTATGGCTACACCTTC.

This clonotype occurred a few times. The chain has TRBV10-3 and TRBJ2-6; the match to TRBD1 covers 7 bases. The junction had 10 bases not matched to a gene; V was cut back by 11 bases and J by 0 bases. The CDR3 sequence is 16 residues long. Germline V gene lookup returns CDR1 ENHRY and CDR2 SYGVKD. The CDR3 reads CALSGTVPSGANVLTF. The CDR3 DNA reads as TGTGCCCTGTCCGGGACAGTTCCCTCTGGGGCCAACGTCCTGACTTTC.

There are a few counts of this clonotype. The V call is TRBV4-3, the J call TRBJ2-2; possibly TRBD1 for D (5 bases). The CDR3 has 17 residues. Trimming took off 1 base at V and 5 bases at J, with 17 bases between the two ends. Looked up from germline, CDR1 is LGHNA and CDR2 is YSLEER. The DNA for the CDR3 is TGCGCCAGCAGCCAAGTTGGAGTTGGGGCGACTACCGGGGAGCTGTTTTTT. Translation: CASSQVGVGATTGELFF.

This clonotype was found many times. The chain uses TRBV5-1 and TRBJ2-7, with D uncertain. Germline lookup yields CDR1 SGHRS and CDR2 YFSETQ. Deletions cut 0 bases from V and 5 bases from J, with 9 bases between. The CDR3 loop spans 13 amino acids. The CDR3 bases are TGCGCCAGCAGCTTGGTGGTCCGGGACGAGCAGTACTTC. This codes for CASSLVVRDEQYF.

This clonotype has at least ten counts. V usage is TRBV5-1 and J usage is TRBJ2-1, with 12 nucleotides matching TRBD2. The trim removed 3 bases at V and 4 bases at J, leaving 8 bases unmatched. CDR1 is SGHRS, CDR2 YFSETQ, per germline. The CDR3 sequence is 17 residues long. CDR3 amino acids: CASSWPSGGVYYNEQFF. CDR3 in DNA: TGCGCCAGCAGCTGGCCTAGCGGGGGGGTTTATTACAATGAGCAGTTCTTC.

The CDR3 region has the DNA TGTGCCAGCAGCCTCCGGACCAGATCCATTTCGGATACGCAGTATTTT. This sequence encodes CASSLRTRSISDTQYF. The chain combines TRBV7-8 with TRBJ2-3; D unresolved. V shed 5 bases and J shed 6 bases, with 21 bases lying between them. Germline V gene data show CDR1 as SGHVS and CDR2 as FQNEAQ. The CDR3 totals 16 residues. Looking up the rest from reference TRBV7-8 and TRBJ2-3 gives the full variable domain: GAGVSQSPRYKVAKRGQDVALRCDPISGHVSLFWYQQALGQGPEFLTYFQNEAQLDKSGLPSDRFFAERPEGSVSTLKIQRTQQEDSAVYLCASSLRTRSISDTQYFGPGTRLTVL.

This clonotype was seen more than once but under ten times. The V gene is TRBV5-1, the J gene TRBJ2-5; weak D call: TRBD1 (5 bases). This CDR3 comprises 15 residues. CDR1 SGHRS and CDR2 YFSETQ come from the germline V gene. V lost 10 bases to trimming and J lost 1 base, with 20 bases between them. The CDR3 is CAGSTGTQLQETQYF. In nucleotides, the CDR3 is TGCGCCGGATCCACAGGCACTCAGCTCCAAGAGACCCAGTACTTC.

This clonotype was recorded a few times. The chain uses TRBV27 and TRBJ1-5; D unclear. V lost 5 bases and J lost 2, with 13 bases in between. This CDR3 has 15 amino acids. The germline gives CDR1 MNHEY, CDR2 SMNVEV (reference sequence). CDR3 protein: CASSPGIGGNQPQHF. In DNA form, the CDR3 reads TGTGCCAGCAGTCCGGGAATCGGGGGCAATCAGCCCCAGCATTTT.

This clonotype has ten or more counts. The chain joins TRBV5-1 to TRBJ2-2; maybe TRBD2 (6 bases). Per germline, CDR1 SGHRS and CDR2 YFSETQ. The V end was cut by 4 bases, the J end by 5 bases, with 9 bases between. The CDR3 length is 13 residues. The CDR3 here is CASSARGTGELFF. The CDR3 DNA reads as TGCGCCAGCAGCGCTCGGGGGACCGGGGAGCTGTTTTTT.

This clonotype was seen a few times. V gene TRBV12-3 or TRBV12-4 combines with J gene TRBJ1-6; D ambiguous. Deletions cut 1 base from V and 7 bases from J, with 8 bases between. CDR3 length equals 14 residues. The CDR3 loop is CASSLDRYNSPLHF. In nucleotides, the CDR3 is TGTGCCAGCAGTTTAGACAGATACAATTCACCCCTCCACTTT.

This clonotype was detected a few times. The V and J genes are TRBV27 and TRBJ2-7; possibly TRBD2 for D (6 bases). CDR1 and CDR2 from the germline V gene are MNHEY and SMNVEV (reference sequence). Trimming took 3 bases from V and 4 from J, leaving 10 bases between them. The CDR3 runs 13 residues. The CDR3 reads CASSFTRGYEQYF. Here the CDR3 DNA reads TGTGCCAGCAGTTTCACCCGGGGGTACGAGCAGTACTTC.

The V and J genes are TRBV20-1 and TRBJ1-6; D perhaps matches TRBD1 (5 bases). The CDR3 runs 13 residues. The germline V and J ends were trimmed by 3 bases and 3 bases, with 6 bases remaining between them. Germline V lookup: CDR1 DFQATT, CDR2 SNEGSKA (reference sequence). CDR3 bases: TGCAGTGCTAGGGACATCTATAATTCACCCCTCCACTTT. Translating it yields CSARDIYNSPLHF.

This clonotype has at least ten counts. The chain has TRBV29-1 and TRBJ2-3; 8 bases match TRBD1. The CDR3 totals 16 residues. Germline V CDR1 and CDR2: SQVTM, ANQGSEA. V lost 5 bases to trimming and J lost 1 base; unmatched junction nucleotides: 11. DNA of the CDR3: TGCAGCGTTCTACACGACAGGGGCCCCCGCACAGATACGCAGTATTTT. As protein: CSVLHDRGPRTDTQYF.

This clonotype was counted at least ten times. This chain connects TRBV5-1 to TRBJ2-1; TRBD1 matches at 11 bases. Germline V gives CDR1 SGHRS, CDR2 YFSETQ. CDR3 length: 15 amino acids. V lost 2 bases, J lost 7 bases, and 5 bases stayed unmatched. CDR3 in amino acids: CASSFGTGGTNEQFF. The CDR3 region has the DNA TGCGCCAGCAGCTTCGGGACAGGGGGGACGAATGAGCAGTTCTTC.

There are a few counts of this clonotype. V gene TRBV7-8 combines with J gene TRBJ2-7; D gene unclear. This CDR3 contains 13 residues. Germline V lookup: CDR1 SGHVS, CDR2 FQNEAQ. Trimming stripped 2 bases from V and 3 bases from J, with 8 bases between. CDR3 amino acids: CASSLKQNYEQYF. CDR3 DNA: TGTGCCAGCAGCTTAAAGCAGAACTACGAGCAGTACTTC.

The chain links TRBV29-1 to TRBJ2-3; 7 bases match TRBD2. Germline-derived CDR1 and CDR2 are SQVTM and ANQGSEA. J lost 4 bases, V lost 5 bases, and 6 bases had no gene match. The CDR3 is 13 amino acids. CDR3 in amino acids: CSVFREGADTQYF. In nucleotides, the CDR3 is TGCAGCGTTTTCAGGGAGGGCGCAGATACGCAGTATTTT.

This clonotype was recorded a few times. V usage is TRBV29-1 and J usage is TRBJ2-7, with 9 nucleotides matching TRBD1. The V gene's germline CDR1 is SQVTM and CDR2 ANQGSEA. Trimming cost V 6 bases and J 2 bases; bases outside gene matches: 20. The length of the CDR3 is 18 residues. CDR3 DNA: TGCAGCGTGGGGGGGACTACTTCGACAGGGGGGACCGCCTACGAGCAGTACTTC. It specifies CSVGGTTSTGGTAYEQYF.

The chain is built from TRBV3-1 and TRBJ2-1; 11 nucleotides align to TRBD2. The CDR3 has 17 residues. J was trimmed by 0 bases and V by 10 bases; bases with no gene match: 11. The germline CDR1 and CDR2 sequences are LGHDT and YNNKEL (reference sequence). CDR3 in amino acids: CATTRTGLAASYNEQFF. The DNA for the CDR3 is TGTGCCACCACCCGAACGGGACTAGCGGCCTCCTACAATGAGCAGTTCTTC.

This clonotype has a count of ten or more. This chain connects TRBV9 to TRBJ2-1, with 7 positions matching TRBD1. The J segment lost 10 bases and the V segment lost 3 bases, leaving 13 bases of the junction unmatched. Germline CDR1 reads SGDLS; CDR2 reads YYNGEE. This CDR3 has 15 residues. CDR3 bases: TGTGCCAGCAGCGCTGACCCAAGGGGGCCTATGGAGCAGTTCTTC. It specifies CASSADPRGPMEQFF.

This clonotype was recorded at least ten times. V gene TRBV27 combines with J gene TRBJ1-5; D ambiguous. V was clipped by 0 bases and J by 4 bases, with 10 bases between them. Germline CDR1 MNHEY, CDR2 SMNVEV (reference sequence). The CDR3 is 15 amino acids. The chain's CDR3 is CASSLSGQDNQPQHF. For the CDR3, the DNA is TGTGCCAGCAGTTTATCTGGCCAGGATAATCAGCCCCAGCATTTT.

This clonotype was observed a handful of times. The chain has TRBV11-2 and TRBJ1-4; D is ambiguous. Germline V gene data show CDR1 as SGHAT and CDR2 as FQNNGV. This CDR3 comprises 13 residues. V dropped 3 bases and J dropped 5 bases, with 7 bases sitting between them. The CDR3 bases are TGTGCCAGCAGCTTGGGAAGAAATGAAAAACTGTTTTTT. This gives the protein CASSLGRNEKLFF.

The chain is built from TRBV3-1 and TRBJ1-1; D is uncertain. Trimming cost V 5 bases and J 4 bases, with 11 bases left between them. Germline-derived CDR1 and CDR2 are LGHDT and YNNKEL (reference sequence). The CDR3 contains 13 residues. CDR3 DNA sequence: TGTGCCAGCAGCGCCCAATCCCTCACTGAAGCTTTCTTT. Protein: CASSAQSLTEAFF.

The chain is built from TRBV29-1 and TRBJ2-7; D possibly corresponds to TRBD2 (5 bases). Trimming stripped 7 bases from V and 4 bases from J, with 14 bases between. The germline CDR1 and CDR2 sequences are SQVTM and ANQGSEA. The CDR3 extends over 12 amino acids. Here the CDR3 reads CSATGIGYEQYF. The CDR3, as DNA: TGCAGCGCCACGGGAATAGGGTACGAGCAGTACTTC.

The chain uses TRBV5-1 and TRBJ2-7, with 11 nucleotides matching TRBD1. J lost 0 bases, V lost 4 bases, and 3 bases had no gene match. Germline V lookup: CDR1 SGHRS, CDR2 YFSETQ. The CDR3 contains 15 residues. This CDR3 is CASSKGQGVSYEQYF. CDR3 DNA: TGCGCCAGCAGCAAGGGACAGGGGGTCTCCTACGAGCAGTACTTC. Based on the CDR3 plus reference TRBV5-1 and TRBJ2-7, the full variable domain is KAGVTQTPRYLIKTRGQQVTLSCSPISGHRSVSWYQQTPGQGLQFLFEYFSETQRNKGNFPGRFSGRQFSNSRSEMNVSTLELGDSALYLCASSKGQGVSYEQYFGPGTRLTVT.

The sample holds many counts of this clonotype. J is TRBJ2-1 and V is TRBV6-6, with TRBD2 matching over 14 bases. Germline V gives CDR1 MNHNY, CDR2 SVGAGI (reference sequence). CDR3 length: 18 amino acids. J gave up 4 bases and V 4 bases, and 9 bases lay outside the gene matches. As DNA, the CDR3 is TGTGCCAGCAGTTCTAGGACTAGCGGGGGGTCATATTACAATGAGCAGTTCTTC. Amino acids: CASSSRTSGGSYYNEQFF.

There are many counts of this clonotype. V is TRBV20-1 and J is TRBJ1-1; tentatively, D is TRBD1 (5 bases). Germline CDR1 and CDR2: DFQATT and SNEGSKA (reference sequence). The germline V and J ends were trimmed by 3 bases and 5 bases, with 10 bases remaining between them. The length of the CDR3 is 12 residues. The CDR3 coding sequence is TGCAGTGCTAGGGGAGGGGCAACTGAAGCTTTCTTT. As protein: CSARGGATEAFF.